The source of this TCR beta chain is a study of cytomegalovirus exposure and HLA in healthy donors. As concerns this clone: The antigen is unknown.

Trimming at V came to 5 bases and at J to 7 bases, leaving 6 bases not matched to a gene. Germline-derived CDR1 and CDR2 are MNHEY and SMNVEV (reference sequence). The CDR3 has 14 amino acids. General study findings and limits: In vitro assays verified that three CMV-associated chains recognized CMV antigens specifically.

Clones were sequenced by immunoSEQ multiplex PCR, and TCRdb holds only the in-frame ones, with some missing. The table records approximately 110,000 clones, just under 95% of them present only once. This clonotype was obtained from a woman aged 18 to 35 in good health and CMV-seronegative. The genes are TRBV27 and TRBJ1-4; 8 bases match TRBD1. The sequenced material came from PBMCs. The CDR3: CASSPGTGIEKLFF. The CDR3 DNA is TGTGCCAGCAGTCCCGGGACAGGCATTGAAAAACTGTTTTTT.